This TCR beta chain was captured in a study of blood T cell repertoires in COVID-19. The repertoire was sequenced with immunoSEQ multiplex PCR; TCRdb's copy has only in-frame clones and lacks some. The sample shows approximately 380,000 clones, around 85% of them seen only once. Trimming took 2 bases from V and 0 from J, leaving 14 bases between them. The germline V gene has CDR1 MNHNS and CDR2 SASEGT. The CDR3 extends over 17 amino acids. The sequenced sample consisted of peripheral blood. V is TRBV6-1 and J is TRBJ1-5; TRBD1 might be the D (6 bases). This receptor was obtained from a woman between 18 and 29 years old with acute or convalescent COVID-19. CDR3 protein: CASSERQGYTSNQPQHF. In nucleotides, the CDR3 is TGTGCCAGCAGTGAACGGCAGGGGTACACTAGCAATCAGCCCCAGCATTTT.